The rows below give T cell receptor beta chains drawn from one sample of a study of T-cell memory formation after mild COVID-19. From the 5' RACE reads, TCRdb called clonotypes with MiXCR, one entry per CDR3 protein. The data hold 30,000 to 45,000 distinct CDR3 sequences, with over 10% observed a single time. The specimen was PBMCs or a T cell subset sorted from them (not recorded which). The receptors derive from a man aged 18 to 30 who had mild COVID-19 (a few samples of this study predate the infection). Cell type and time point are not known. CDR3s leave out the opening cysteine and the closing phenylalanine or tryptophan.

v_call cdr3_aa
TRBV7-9 ASSFFRLRGGAGHRGETQY
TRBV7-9 ASSSGTAYYGYT
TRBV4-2 ASSQDRGTGGSPLH
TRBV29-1 SVEGGRGGRDTQY
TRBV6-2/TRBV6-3 AIGNSGANVLT
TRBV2 ASNLAGTGNEQF
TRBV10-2 ASRLAYNEQF
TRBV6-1 ASSEALQAYGYT
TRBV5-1 ASRQNYDYGYT
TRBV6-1 ASSEDWNLPLH
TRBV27 ASSLTGQGSTEAF
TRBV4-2 ASSLQGWDEQY
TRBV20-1 SAPSGTGWTEAF
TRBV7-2 ASSLSFADTQY
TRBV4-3 ASSQVTGDGDSPLH
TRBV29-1 SVKADRLKYNEQF
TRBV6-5 ASSTRDSTYEQY
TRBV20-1 SPSQGDEKLF
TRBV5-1 ASSLAGRFTPFGYT
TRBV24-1 ATTRTGHGEYEQY
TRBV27 ASSLSPDRAGGYT
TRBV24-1 ATSPNSYNEQF
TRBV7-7 ASSHDRVRETQY
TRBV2 ASIRDLDGYT
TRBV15 ATSRDQRGAITDTQY
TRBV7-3 ASSSGDEDTQY
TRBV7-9 ASSYSGNRGQSEQY
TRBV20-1 SASSGLDQPQH
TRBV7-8 ASSRRAGRKETQY
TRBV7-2 ASTTSPGGGTDTQY
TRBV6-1 ASSGGFSNQPQH
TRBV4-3 ASSQDGTSGTRNEQF
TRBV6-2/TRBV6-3 ASSPRQGADQETQY
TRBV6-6 AISRGTGGGNEQF
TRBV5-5 ASNLEATNEKLF
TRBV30 AWSSDPAGYT
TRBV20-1 SQASGDQPQH
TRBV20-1 SVTRQGARETQY
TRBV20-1 SASLPGSTYEQY
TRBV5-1 ASSRRTSGGDTDTQY
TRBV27 ASGPLGGGPLGELF
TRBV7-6 ASSPRQATNTGELF
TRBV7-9 ASSLAAGGRKNIQY
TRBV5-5 ASRSRGIGELF
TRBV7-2 ASSLEAGGLGYIQY
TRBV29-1 SVVQGGRYEQY
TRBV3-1 ASSQEGLADTQY
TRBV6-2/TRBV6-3 ASSPGLATDTQY
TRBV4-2 ASSRGQGGNTEAF
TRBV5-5 ASRTAPQGNTEAF
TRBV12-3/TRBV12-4 ASTLQGSKRSPLH
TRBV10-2 ASQEPSGTFYEQY
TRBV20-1 SASGLIASGGTDTQY
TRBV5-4 ASSPGGGSYNEQF
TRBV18 ASSPGWGKYEQY
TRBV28 ASSDSGGNTIY
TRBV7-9 ASSLTATSTDTQY